The 30 T cell receptor beta chains below come from one sample, sequenced in a study of spatial heterogeneity in lung cancer. No antigens are known for them. The sample's time point: sample taken at primary tumor resection. The study's findings and limits: Tumors with more nonsynonymous mutations had more expanded intratumoral alpha and beta TCRs.

TCRdb passed the 5' RACE reads through MiXCR, listing each CDR3 protein once. In the table there are 16,000 or so distinct CDR3 sequences, approximately 5% of which are singletons. Sample: lung tumor tissue, taken at surgery. All receptors derive from a female donor with early-stage non-small cell lung cancer.

There are many counts of this clonotype. The chain joins TRBV29-1 to TRBJ2-7, with 10 bases lining up with TRBD2. The CDR3 extends over 15 amino acids. Trimming cost V 7 bases and J 2 bases; bases outside gene matches: 11. Germline values: CDR1 SQVTM, CDR2 ANQGSEA. The chain's CDR3 is CSARVSGRPTYEQYF. As DNA, the CDR3 is TGCAGCGCCCGGGTTAGCGGGAGGCCGACCTACGAGCAGTACTTC.

This clonotype was seen repeatedly, ten times or more. The V gene is TRBV7-9, the J gene TRBJ2-1; the match to TRBD2 covers 8 bases. This CDR3 has 15 residues. CDR1 and CDR2 from the germline V gene are SEHNR and FQNEAQ (reference sequence). With V trimmed by 3 bases and J by 6 bases, 7 bases remained unmatched. In DNA form, the CDR3 reads TGTGCCAGCAGCTTTAGCGGGACTGCTTCCAATGAGCAGTTCTTC. This translates into CASSFSGTASNEQFF.

The table lists this clonotype with many counts. The DNA of the CDR3 is TGTGCCAGCAGACCTATAGGGAGGCCACGGGAGCTGTTTTTT. It translates to CASRPIGRPRELFF. The chain is built from TRBV7-9 and TRBJ2-2, with a tentative D call TRBD2 (6 bases). The CDR3 consists of 14 residues. V dropped 6 bases and J dropped 9 bases, with 17 bases sitting between them. The germline gives CDR1 SEHNR, CDR2 FQNEAQ (reference sequence).

Many counts were recorded for this clonotype. The chain combines TRBV18 with TRBJ2-7; possibly TRBD1 for D (6 bases). CDR1 and CDR2 from the germline V gene are KGHSH and LQKENI. CDR3 length: 15 residues. V gave up 3 bases and J gave up 1 base, with 13 bases separating them. This CDR3 is CASSPTPDRSYEQYF. The CDR3 DNA reads as TGTGCCAGCTCACCGACCCCAGACAGGTCCTACGAGCAGTACTTC.

This clonotype has ten or more counts. The chain uses TRBV5-1 and TRBJ2-5, with no clear D. Germline V lookup: CDR1 SGHRS, CDR2 YFSETQ. This CDR3 contains 15 residues. Trimming cost V 0 bases and J 7 bases, with 16 bases left between them. DNA for the CDR3: TGCGCCAGCAGCTTGGTCCAGGCCCCCCATGGGACCCAGTACTTC. This sequence encodes CASSLVQAPHGTQYF.

This clonotype was counted many times. V is TRBV18 and J is TRBJ2-7, with 7 bases identical to TRBD1. Germline V gene data show CDR1 as KGHSH and CDR2 as LQKENI. The CDR3 extends over 13 amino acids. The V gene end was trimmed by 2 bases and the J gene end by 6 bases; junction bases not matched to a gene: 4. CDR3 sequence: CASSPGQVGEQYF. DNA of the CDR3: TGTGCCAGCTCACCAGGACAGGTGGGCGAGCAGTACTTC.

The table lists this clonotype with many counts. This chain uses TRBV5-6 with TRBJ2-7, with a possible D match to TRBD2 (6 bases). Germline CDR1 reads SGHDT; CDR2 reads YYEEEE. The CDR3 covers 14 residues. Trimming removed 2 bases at V and 6 bases at J, with 15 bases between. The CDR3 protein is CASSFADLGGEQYF. The CDR3 region has the DNA TGTGCCAGCAGCTTTGCGGACCTGGGGGGCGAGCAGTACTTC.

The table lists this clonotype with many counts. Its ends do not fully match the called genes, so a read error is possible. The J gene is TRBJ2-7, the V gene TRBV11-2, with 7 bases that match TRBD1. Per the germline V gene, CDR1 is SGHAT and CDR2 is FQNNGV. This CDR3 region has 15 residues. CDR3 coding DNA: TGTGCCAGCAGCCTAGACAGGGCCGACCTCTACGAGCAGTACTTC. Encoded protein: CASSLDRADLYEQYF.

This chain connects TRBV20-1 to TRBJ1-2; TRBD1 agrees at 10 bases. Germline CDR1 and CDR2: DFQATT and SNEGSKA (reference sequence). The CDR3 is 13 amino acids. V shed 3 bases, J shed 8 bases, and the junction held 6 bases outside the gene matches. CDR3: CSASKGQGIGYTF. In nucleotides, the CDR3 is TGCAGTGCTAGTAAGGGACAGGGGATCGGCTACACCTTC.

This clonotype was seen repeatedly, ten times or more. This rearrangement joins TRBV5-1 to TRBJ2-5; TRBD2 aligns across 7 bases. Per the germline V gene, CDR1 is SGHRS and CDR2 is YFSETQ. The CDR3 has 15 amino acids. The junction had 6 bases not matched to a gene; V was cut back by 3 bases and J by 1 base. The CDR3: CASSWGGSSQETQYF. For the CDR3, the DNA is TGCGCCAGCAGCTGGGGAGGGAGTTCCCAAGAGACCCAGTACTTC.

This clonotype was recorded many times. The chain joins TRBV7-2 to TRBJ1-5; D is unresolved. CDR3 length equals 13 residues. The V and J ends lost 1 base and 4 bases respectively, with 5 bases between them. Germline V gene data show CDR1 as SGHTA and CDR2 as FQGNSA. CDR3 region: CASSLDWNQPQHF. The CDR3 bases are TGTGCCAGCAGCTTAGACTGGAATCAGCCCCAGCATTTT.

There are many counts of this clonotype. This chain links TRBV28 with TRBJ2-2; TRBD2 matches at 7 bases. The CDR3 consists of 14 residues. Per germline, CDR1 MDHEN and CDR2 SYDVKM. Trimming removed 10 bases from V and 3 bases from J; junction bases left unmatched: 8. CDR3 amino acids: CATKRGTYTGELFF. As DNA, the CDR3 is TGTGCCACGAAGCGGGGCACCTACACCGGGGAGCTGTTTTTT.

This clonotype was detected many times. Germline and junction disagree at one end, which may indicate a read error. The chain links TRBV11-2 to TRBJ1-2; D is unresolved. Germline V lookup: CDR1 SGHAT, CDR2 FQNNGV. The CDR3 runs to 11 residues. CDR3 in amino acids: CASSVGTSLQF. The CDR3 coding sequence is TGTGCCAGCAGCGTTGGTACGTCGCTGCAATTC.

This clonotype has a count of ten or more. This chain uses TRBV11-2 with TRBJ1-2; 8 bases align to TRBD1. Germline V gene data show CDR1 as SGHAT and CDR2 as FQNNGV. The trim removed 5 bases at V and 4 bases at J, leaving 6 bases unmatched. The length of the CDR3 is 14 residues. CDR3 sequence: CASSPRGQAYGYTF. The CDR3, as DNA: TGTGCCAGCAGCCCCAGGGGGCAGGCCTATGGCTACACCTTC.

This clonotype showed up many times. This chain uses TRBV7-3 with TRBJ2-7; unclear D gene. Germline CDR1 is SGHTA and CDR2 is FQGTGA. This CDR3 is 15 amino acids long. V lost 3 bases and J 2 bases, leaving 14 bases between the germline ends. Written as DNA, the CDR3 is TGTGCCAGCAGCTTCCCCAGCGAAGGGACCTACGAGCAGTACTTC. The encoded protein is CASSFPSEGTYEQYF.

Comment on this clonotype: A much larger clonotype is one base distant, so this may be a read error. The chain links TRBV20-1 to TRBJ2-5; TRBD2 aligns across 9 bases. Germline assignment: CDR1 DFQATT and CDR2 SNEGSKA (reference sequence). The V segment lost 0 bases and the J segment 5 bases; nucleotides outside the gene matches: 16. This CDR3 region has 18 residues. CDR3 nucleotide sequence: TGCAGTGCTAGAGATCGGGCGACTAGCGGTTTCCCAAGGGAGACCCAGTACTTC. The encoded protein is CSARDRATSGFPRETQYF.

This clonotype was observed at least ten times. The rearrangement links TRBV7-2 to TRBJ1-5, with no clear D. Germline lookup yields CDR1 SGHTA and CDR2 FQGNSA. The CDR3 extends over 14 amino acids. V was pared by 6 bases and J by 2 bases, with 11 bases between. The CDR3 protein is CASRPGWGNQPQHF. The DNA for the CDR3 is TGTGCCAGCAGGCCCGGATGGGGCAATCAGCCCCAGCATTTT.

This clonotype has ten or more counts. The V gene is TRBV27, the J gene TRBJ2-2; 9 bases are shared with TRBD1. CDR3 length: 16 amino acids. The germline CDR1 and CDR2 sequences are MNHEY and SMNVEV (reference sequence). Unmatched junction bases numbered 6, after V lost 0 bases and J lost 7 bases. The CDR3 sequence: CASSLSKDRGNGELFF. CDR3 sequence (DNA): TGTGCCAGCAGTTTATCGAAGGACAGGGGTAACGGGGAGCTGTTTTTT.

At least ten counts were recorded for this clonotype. V and J are TRBV2 and TRBJ1-2, with 7 bases aligning to TRBD1. Per the germline V gene, CDR1 is SNHLY and CDR2 is FYNNEI. J was trimmed by 5 bases and V by 7 bases; bases with no gene match: 7. The CDR3 runs 13 residues. This CDR3 is CASTGQDFYGYTF. The DNA for the CDR3 is TGTGCCAGCACAGGACAGGACTTTTATGGCTACACCTTC.

This chain joins TRBV28 and TRBJ2-4, with 8 bases that match TRBD2. Germline CDR1 and CDR2: MDHEN and SYDVKM. This CDR3 comprises 14 residues. V trimming: 3 bases; J trimming: 13 bases; junction bases outside the gene matches: 11. The CDR3: CASSFHGGSGIQYF. For the CDR3, the DNA is TGTGCCAGCAGTTTCCACGGAGGTAGCGGGATACAGTACTTC.

About this clonotype: Germline and junction disagree at one end, which may indicate a read error. V gene TRBV20-1 combines with J gene TRBJ2-3; tentative D call: TRBD2 (5 bases). Germline values: CDR1 DFQATT, CDR2 SNEGSKA (reference sequence). The CDR3 runs 13 residues. The CDR3 nucleotides read TGCAGTGCCGGTGCCGGGAACACAGATACGCGGTATTTT. Amino acid sequence: CSAGAGNTDTRYF.

The J gene is TRBJ2-5, the V gene TRBV7-9; no firm D call. This CDR3 is built from 13 residues. With 2 bases removed from V and 2 bases from J, the gap between germline ends came to 6 bases. CDR1 is SEHNR, CDR2 FQNEAQ, per germline (reference sequence). Here the CDR3 reads CASSLNLQETQYF. The CDR3 DNA reads as TGTGCCAGCAGCTTAAACTTGCAAGAGACCCAGTACTTC.

This clonotype occurred many times. The chain links TRBV20-1 to TRBJ2-3; 10 bases are shared with TRBD2. V shed 5 bases and J 2 bases; nucleotides not matched to a gene: 7. Germline lookup yields CDR1 DFQATT and CDR2 SNEGSKA (reference sequence). The CDR3 has 15 amino acids. CDR3 bases: TGCAGTGCTTCAAAGCGGGAGGGAGACACAGATACGCAGTATTTT. Its protein product is CSASKREGDTDTQYF.

At least ten counts were recorded for this clonotype. This sequence joins TRBV7-6 and TRBJ2-1; possible D gene TRBD2, 5 bases. The V gene lost 0 bases and the J gene lost 9 bases, with 6 bases spanning the gap. The CDR3 has 12 residues. Per the germline V gene, CDR1 is SGHVS and CDR2 is FNYEAQ. CDR3 in DNA: TGTGCCAGCAGCTTAGCTGCGGGTGAGCAGTTCTTC. Encoded protein: CASSLAAGEQFF.

This clonotype is categorized as medium-sized. V usage is TRBV20-1 and J usage is TRBJ1-2, with TRBD1 matching 8 bases. This CDR3 is 13 amino acids long. Germline V gene data show CDR1 as DFQATT and CDR2 as SNEGSKA (reference sequence). V shed 4 bases and J 3 bases; nucleotides not matched to a gene: 4. The CDR3: CSATLTGDYGYTF. Written as DNA, the CDR3 is TGCAGTGCTACCCTGACAGGGGACTATGGCTACACCTTC.

This clonotype was observed many times. V and J are TRBV29-1 and TRBJ2-1; 8 bases line up with TRBD2. This CDR3 has 16 residues. V shed 5 bases and J 0 bases; nucleotides not matched to a gene: 9. Germline CDR1 reads SQVTM; CDR2 reads ANQGSEA. CDR3 region: CSVRPSGPSSYNEQFF. CDR3 DNA: TGCAGCGTTCGACCTAGCGGGCCGAGCTCCTACAATGAGCAGTTCTTC.

This clonotype was seen repeatedly, ten times or more. This sequence joins TRBV20-1 and TRBJ2-3; D gene unclear. Trimming took off 0 bases at V and 6 bases at J, with 10 bases between the two ends. Per the germline V gene, CDR1 is DFQATT and CDR2 is SNEGSKA (reference sequence). The CDR3 runs to 13 residues. The CDR3 region is CSARDGRVDTQYF. For the CDR3, the DNA is TGCAGTGCTAGAGATGGGCGTGTCGATACGCAGTATTTT.

This clonotype has only a few counts. The CDR3 DNA reads as TGTGCCAGCAGCCGTGACAGTGTAGGATGGAGCAATCAGCCCCAGCATTTT. Its translation: CASSRDSVGWSNQPQHF. The chain has TRBV7-9 and TRBJ1-5; D might be TRBD1 (5 bases). Trimming stripped 5 bases from V and 1 base from J, with 18 bases between. Germline loops: CDR1 SEHNR, CDR2 FQNEAQ (reference sequence). CDR3 length equals 17 residues.

The chain couples TRBV12-3 or TRBV12-4 to TRBJ2-6, with 11 bases identical to TRBD1. The CDR3 covers 17 residues. V dropped 3 bases and J dropped 2; count of bases not matched to a gene: 3. The CDR3 DNA is TGTGCCAGCAGTTTGAGGACAGGGGGCGCTGGGGCCAACGTCCTGACTTTC. This codes for CASSLRTGGAGANVLTF.

Ten or more counts support this clonotype. This chain joins TRBV25-1 and TRBJ2-5; 12 bases align to TRBD2. The CDR3 is made up of 16 amino acids. The ends lost 2 bases at V and 1 base at J; junction bases unmatched: 2. The germline CDR1 and CDR2 sequences are MGHDK and SYGVNS. The CDR3 nucleotides are TGTGCCAGCAGTGAAGGGACTAGCGGGTTCCAAGAGACCCAGTACTTC. It specifies CASSEGTSGFQETQYF.